This record looks at one TCR beta chain sequence and its context. No antigen is known for it. The data were obtained in a study of CD8+ T cells in alopecia areata. Across the whole study: Using the percentage of affected scalp area, treated patients' severity was scored. Study-level findings and limits: Researchers report lesional scalp, most notably alopecia totalis/universalis, outstripped normal scalp in clonality. Tofacitinib significantly reduced both scalp clonality and expanded CD8+ clones among the top 100.

The germline V gene encodes CDR1 SGHDN and CDR2 FVKESK. V dropped 2 bases and J dropped 6 bases, with 11 bases sitting between them. The CDR3 is 13 residues long. Extraction of RNA preceded its reverse transcription into cDNA, which served as the sequencing template. Sequencing used immunoSEQ multiplex PCR; TCRdb keeps in-frame clones, though not all of them. This table has 95,000 to 100,000 clones, 55% to 75% appearing once. Treatment defined: oral pan-JAK inhibitor, 5-10 mg twice daily. The sample in question was CD8+ T cells sorted from blood, obtained at week 56, from a patient treated with tofacitinib. This TCR derives from a human donor with alopecia areata. The gene calls are TRBV14 and TRBJ2-7; D unclear. In DNA form, the CDR3 reads TGTGCCAGCAGCCAATTCGGTGTTGGCGAGCAGTACTTC. It codes for CASSQFGVGEQYF. Variable domain in full (rest from reference TRBV14 and TRBJ2-7): EAGVTQFPSHSVIEKGQTVTLRCDPISGHDNLYWYRRVMGKEIKFLLHFVKESKQDESGMPNNRFLAERTGGTYSTLKVQPAELEDSGVYFCASSQFGVGEQYFGPGTRLTVT.